In this sample, the clone carrying this T cell receptor (beta chain) turned up a few times. The record originates from a study of identical twins. TCRdb reanalysed the 5' RACE reads using MiXCR and keeps one entry per CDR3 protein. The sample holds under 900,000 distinct CDR3 sequences, about 20% seen once. The germline gives CDR1 DFQATT, CDR2 SNEGSKA (reference sequence). Between the trimmed V and J ends, which lost 0 bases and 8 bases, there was a span of 15 bases. This CDR3 contains 14 residues. These same data were also listed under a study on T cells expressing NK-cell markers. Per that paper: In about 6 donors, dominant NKG2C+ clonotypes were roughly 1.0-8% of CD8+ T cells.

This clonotype was obtained from a woman aged 18-29 years in good health. This chain links TRBV20-1 with TRBJ2-3; D may be TRBD1 or TRBD2 (5 bases each). The sample comprised PBMCs. The DNA of the CDR3 is TGCAGTGCTAGAGACTCCGGACGGGGCGGTACGCAGTATTTT. Protein sequence: CSARDSGRGGTQYF.